These 23 T cell receptor beta chains originate from one sample sequenced in a study of tissue T cells after allogeneic stem cell transplantation. Specified time point: mouse harvest day 7 after allogeneic transplant. Each mouse received 10^7 T-cell-depleted marrow cells plus 10^6 splenic CD5+ T cells by tail vein. The method was immunoSEQ multiplex PCR; TCRdb's version includes in-frame clones alone and lacks a portion of them. The sample includes roughly 6,600 clones, around 43% seen only once; the top ten take under 9.5%. Sequencing was done on a sample of lymph node tissue. The origin of the receptors is a female BALB/c mouse given C57BL/6 T cells with graft-versus-host disease after an allogeneic hematopoietic cell transplant.

This clone was seen a single time. Each gene name is a mouse one. The read ends 1 residue shy of where the CDR3 ends; the end is completed using the germline J gene. The sample carries other DNA sequences with the same CDR3. This chain connects TRBV15 to TRBJ2-4, with D uncertain. Germline CDR1 reads SGHND; CDR2 reads FRSKSL. Trimming shortened V by 1 base and J by 0 bases, and 2 bases separated the two germline ends. The CDR3 length is 13 residues. CDR3 loop: CASSLDSQNTLYF. CDR3 DNA, as far as it was read: TGTGCCAGCAGTTTAGATAGTCAAAACACCTTGTAC.

This clone was seen a few times. Gene names are the mouse ones. The read ends 1 residue early relative to the CDR3; the germline J gene fills the gap. The chain couples TRBV16 to TRBJ2-2; the match to TRBD1 covers 10 bases. The length of the CDR3 is 16 residues. Germline trimming cut 5 bases from V and 2 bases from J; bases unmatched to any gene: 5. Germline V lookup: CDR1 SGHSA, CDR2 FRNQAP. The CDR3 loop is CASSLDRGRNTGQLYF. The CDR3 bases that were read are TGTGCAAGCAGCCTTGACAGGGGGCGGAACACCGGGCAGCTCTAC.

To note about this clone: The genes are named according to mouse. The CDR3 end lies 1 residue beyond the end of the read and is filled in from the germline J gene. The rearrangement links TRBV23 to TRBJ2-7; the listed D gene, TRBD1, was not tested against the DNA. Germline CDR1 KGHTA, CDR2 FQNQQP. The CDR3 is 13 amino acids. The CDR3 DNA, read in part, is TGCTCCAGCAGTGGACAGGGGCCTTATGAACAGTAC. Protein: CSSSGQGPYEQY. The full CDR3 protein is CSSSGQGPYEQYF.

Details on this clone: Genes and germline are mouse. The sequence runs out 1 residue before the end of the CDR3; the remainder is reconstructed from the germline J gene. This rearrangement joins TRBV12-1 to TRBJ1-1; perhaps TRBD1 as D (6 bases). Germline CDR1 reads SGHSN; CDR2 reads HYEKVE. V was clipped by 0 bases and J by 0 bases, with 7 bases between them. The CDR3 is made up of 14 amino acids. The CDR3: CASSLGTTNTEVFF. CDR3 DNA (partial): TGTGCCAGCTCTCTCGGGACAACAAACACAGAAGTCTTC.

Note on this clone: The gene names here belong to mouse. Here the CDR3 reads CASGVFYEQYF. The sequenced part of the CDR3 DNA is TGTGCCAGCGGTGTTTTTTATGAACAGTAC. V and J are TRBV3 and TRBJ2-7; D is uncertain. The read terminates 1 residue ahead of where the CDR3 ends, so the germline J gene completes it. Germline CDR1 is SNHLY and CDR2 is FYNGKV (reference sequence). The CDR3 loop spans 11 amino acids. V was trimmed by 8 bases and J by 4 bases, leaving 9 bases between them.

Note on this clone: Any gene name here is a mouse gene name. From the germline J gene comes the end of the CDR3, since the read stops 1 residue before it. This chain uses TRBV3 with TRBJ2-4, with D possibly TRBD1 on 6 matching bases. Germline V gene sequence: CDR1 SNHLY, CDR2 FYNGKV (reference sequence). V was pared by 3 bases and J by 0 bases, with 7 bases between. This CDR3 comprises 14 residues. CDR3 amino acids: CASSFQGSQNTLYF. The sequenced CDR3 bases are TGTGCCAGCAGCTTTCAGGGGAGTCAAAACACCTTGTAC.

Concerning this clone: Genes and germline come from the mouse. The read terminates 1 residue ahead of where the CDR3 ends, so the germline J gene completes it. The genes are TRBV5 and TRBJ1-1; possibly TRBD1 for D (5 bases). The CDR3 is made up of 15 amino acids. Germline V gene sequence: CDR1 LGHNA, CDR2 YNLKQL (reference sequence). Trimming shortened V by 3 bases and J by 0 bases, and 11 bases separated the two germline ends. The CDR3 loop is CASSQTDNANTEVFF. The sequenced CDR3 bases are TGTGCCAGCAGCCAGACGGACAATGCAAACACAGAAGTCTTC.

Details on this clone: The germline and genes are mouse ones. The read is 1 residue too short to cover the CDR3 end, so that end is filled in from the germline J gene. The chain joins TRBV3 to TRBJ2-7; TRBD2 matches at 10 bases. The J segment lost 4 bases and the V segment lost 5 bases, leaving 5 bases of the junction unmatched. There are 14 residues in the CDR3. The germline V gene has CDR1 SNHLY and CDR2 FYNGKV (reference sequence). The CDR3 here is CASSRTGGGYEQYF. The CDR3 DNA, read in part, is TGTGCCAGCAGCCGCACTGGGGGGGGGTATGAACAGTAC.

For this clone: Here the gene names and germline are mouse. From the germline J gene comes the end of the CDR3, since the read stops 1 residue before it. The chain carries TRBV15 and TRBJ2-5, with 7 nucleotides matching TRBD1. V shed 3 bases, J shed 7 bases, and the junction held 4 bases outside the gene matches. The CDR3 runs to 13 residues. Per the germline V gene, CDR1 is SGHND and CDR2 is FRSKSL. The CDR3 DNA, read in part, is TGTGCCAGCAGTTTTCCAGGGGGAAACACCCAGTAC. Its translation is CASSFPGGNTQY. The whole CDR3 sequence reads CASSFPGGNTQYF.

This clone was observed a handful of times. Gene and germline names: mouse. The CDR3 extends 1 residue past the end of the read, so its final part is completed from the germline J gene. The rearrangement uses TRBV13-3 and TRBJ2-4; D might be TRBD1 (5 bases). Trimming stripped 1 base from V and 2 bases from J, with 8 bases between. Looked up from germline, CDR1 is NNHDY and CDR2 is SYVADS. The CDR3 has 14 amino acids. The CDR3 loop reads CASSDQGVQNTLYF. The sequenced part of the CDR3 DNA is TGTGCCAGCAGTGATCAGGGAGTTCAAAACACCTTGTAC.

Turning to this clone: Genes and germline come from the mouse. Partial CDR3 DNA: TGTGCCAGCAGTCTGTCAGGGGTTGAACAGTAC. Translating it yields CASSLSGVEQY. The CDR3 reads in full as CASSLSGVEQYF. The chain combines TRBV26 with TRBJ2-7, with D perhaps matching TRBD1 (5 bases). Sequencing ends 1 residue short of the CDR3 end; the germline J gene provides the rest. Looked up from germline, CDR1 is KGHPV and CDR2 is FQNQEV (reference sequence). The CDR3 covers 12 residues. V was shortened by 0 bases and J by 6 bases, with 6 bases between the two germline ends.

Regarding this clone: Gene names denote mouse genes. The observed sequence ends 1 residue before the CDR3 terminus, with the missing tail filled in from the germline J gene. This chain joins TRBV15 and TRBJ2-2; D remains ambiguous. Trimming stripped 1 base from V and 1 base from J, with 4 bases between. The CDR3 length is 14 residues. Germline CDR1 SGHND, CDR2 FRSKSL. This CDR3 reads CASSLGKNTGQLYF. The covered CDR3 bases are TGTGCCAGCAGTTTAGGCAAAAACACCGGGCAGCTCTAC.

In the case of this clone: The gene symbols are mouse symbols. The CDR3 is cut off 1 residue early in the read; its end comes from the germline J gene. The genes are TRBV13-2 and TRBJ2-7; 10 bases match TRBD1. The trim removed 2 bases at V and 7 bases at J, leaving 6 bases unmatched. This CDR3 region has 14 residues. Germline V gene data show CDR1 as NNHNN and CDR2 as SYGAGS (reference sequence). CDR3 residues: CASGDPGQGREQYF. CDR3 DNA (partial): TGTGCCAGCGGTGACCCGGGACAGGGGAGGGAACAGTAC.

Details on this clone: Genes and germline are mouse. CDR3 protein: CASSLPGQGQNTLYF. The covered CDR3 bases are TGTGCCAGCAGTCTCCCCGGACAGGGTCAAAACACCTTGTAC. V and J are TRBV24 and TRBJ2-4; TRBD1 matches at 7 bases. The read ends 1 residue before the CDR3 terminus; that terminus is restored from the germline J gene. The junction had 4 bases not matched to a gene; V was cut back by 3 bases and J by 1 base. CDR3 length: 15 residues. Germline V CDR1 and CDR2: KGHTA, FRNEEI.

This clone turned up a few times. The gene symbols are mouse symbols. Read data end 1 residue before the CDR3 end; the end is taken from the germline J gene. The chain recombines TRBV26 with TRBJ1-4, with TRBD1 as a possible D gene (6 bases). Deletions cut 6 bases from V and 4 bases from J, with 9 bases between. The CDR3 runs to 13 residues. Germline assignment: CDR1 KGHPV and CDR2 FQNQEV (reference sequence). CDR3 DNA, as far as it was read: TGTGCCAGCAGGGGACAAAACAACGAAAGATTATTT. Protein product: CASRGQNNERLF. The complete CDR3 sequence is CASRGQNNERLFF.

This clone qualifies as medium-sized (0.01 to 0.1%). The germline and genes are mouse ones. The CDR3 goes on 1 residue after the read ends, and that part is filled in from the germline J gene. The rearrangement joins TRBV5 to TRBJ2-1; 8 bases map to TRBD2. CDR1 LGHNA and CDR2 YNLKQL come from the germline V gene (reference sequence). Trimming at V came to 4 bases and at J to 3 bases, leaving 2 bases not matched to a gene. The CDR3 has 14 residues. The DNA read from the CDR3 is TGTGCCAGCAGCCGCGACTGGGGCTATGCTGAGCAGTTC. Protein: CASSRDWGYAEQF. The full-length CDR3 reads as CASSRDWGYAEQFF.

To note about this clone: These gene names are mouse names. The sequenced CDR3 bases are TGTGCCAGCAGTATCCGCAGGGGGCAGAGTTCGCCCCTCTAC. Translation: CASSIRRGQSSPLY. The full CDR3 protein is CASSIRRGQSSPLYF. The chain uses TRBV19 and TRBJ1-6, with TRBD1 identical over 8 bases. Sequencing ends 1 residue short of the CDR3 end; the germline J gene provides the rest. TRBJ1-6 has ORF status, its function being uncertain. The CDR3 is made up of 15 amino acids. Germline V gene data show CDR1 as FNHDT and CDR2 as SITEND (reference sequence). V shed 2 bases and J 9 bases; nucleotides not matched to a gene: 7.

This clone turned up a few times. These gene names are mouse names. Coverage ceases 1 residue before the CDR3 finishes, and the germline J gene fills in the end. The chain is built from TRBV14 and TRBJ2-1; no firm D call. V was shortened by 5 bases and J by 1 base, with 4 bases between the two germline ends. Germline-derived CDR1 and CDR2 are SGHDT and FRDEAV. This CDR3 region has 12 residues. The CDR3: CASRQNYAEQFF. The DNA read from the CDR3 is TGTGCCAGCAGACAAAACTATGCTGAGCAGTTC.

This clone showed up just once. The gene names here belong to mouse. The read is 1 residue too short to cover the CDR3 end, so that end is filled in from the germline J gene. The genes are TRBV3 and TRBJ1-1; no definite D call. The germline gives CDR1 SNHLY, CDR2 FYNGKV (reference sequence). CDR3 length: 11 residues. V lost 2 bases to trimming and J lost 4 bases, with 2 bases between them. The CDR3 sequence is CASSLRTEVFF. CDR3 DNA, as far as it was read: TGTGCCAGCAGCTTACGCACAGAAGTCTTC.

This clone has just a few counts. The listed genes are named as in mouse. The CDR3 sequence is CSSSQSGGSSYEQYF. CDR3 bases read: TGCTCCAGCAGTCAATCGGGGGGGTCCTCCTATGAACAGTAC. This chain uses TRBV23 with TRBJ2-7; the table names TRBD2, a call not compared with the DNA. The read comes to an end 1 residue before the CDR3 does, leaving the germline J gene to fill in the end. This CDR3 has 15 amino acids. Germline V gives CDR1 KGHTA, CDR2 FQNQQP.

This clone showed up just a few times. The germline and genes are mouse ones. The read ends 1 residue early relative to the CDR3; the germline J gene fills the gap. This sequence joins TRBV3 and TRBJ2-2, with D perhaps matching TRBD1 (6 bases). The CDR3 runs to 14 residues. V was cut by 1 base and J by 4 bases, with 7 bases left in between. Per the germline V gene, CDR1 is SNHLY and CDR2 is FYNGKV (reference sequence). The covered CDR3 bases are TGTGCCAGCAGCTTAGAGACAGGCACCGGGCAGCTCTAC. Translating it yields CASSLETGTGQLY. The CDR3 in its entirety is CASSLETGTGQLYF. Full variable domain (missing parts from reference TRBV3 and TRBJ2-2): GPKVLQIPSHQIIDMGQMVTLNCDPVSNHLYFYWYKQILGQQMEFLVNFYNGKVMEKSKLFKDQFSVERPDGSYFTLKIQPTALEDSAVYFCASSLETGTGQLYFGEGSKLTVL.

The table lists this clone with a few counts. The gene names given are mouse names. The read ends 1 residue early relative to the CDR3; the germline J gene fills the gap. V usage is TRBV3 and J usage is TRBJ2-7, with 9 bases matching TRBD2. Germline lookup yields CDR1 SNHLY and CDR2 FYNGKV (reference sequence). J was trimmed by 7 bases and V by 1 base; bases with no gene match: 5. This CDR3 has 14 residues. The CDR3 loop reads CASSLDGGAGEQYF. Incomplete CDR3 DNA: TGTGCCAGCAGCTTAGATGGGGGGGCAGGGGAACAGTAC.

About this clone itself: Gene and germline names: mouse. From the germline J gene comes the end of the CDR3, since the read stops 1 residue before it. The chain joins TRBV23 to TRBJ1-4; TRBD1, the D gene given by the table, was not confirmed from the DNA. In germline, CDR1 is KGHTA, CDR2 FQNQQP. This CDR3 has 13 residues. Here the CDR3 reads CSSSPQFNERLFF. The sequenced part of the CDR3 DNA is TGCTCCAGCAGTCCCCAGTTCAACGAAAGATTATTT.